This T cell receptor (beta chain) came from a study of shared clonotypes between healthy human individuals. Losses at the gene ends were 6 bases for V and 7 bases for J; bases not matched to a gene: 10. CDR3 length: 14 residues. Germline V gene lookup returns CDR1 SNHLY and CDR2 FYNNEI. The assay was immunoSEQ multiplex PCR, and TCRdb's table has in-frame clones only and misses some. The table includes some 2,000,000 clones, approximately 95% detected once. Specimen: naive CD4+ T cells sorted from blood. Subset noted: CD45RA+ positively selected. This receptor was obtained from a man between 18 and 35 years old in good health. This chain joins TRBV2 and TRBJ2-5, with TRBD2 identical over 8 bases. The CDR3 here is CASRTRGGPGTQYF. In nucleotides, the CDR3 is TGTGCCAGCAGGACCCGGGGGGGTCCGGGGACCCAGTACTTC. Full variable domain (missing parts from reference TRBV2 and TRBJ2-5): EPEVTQTPSHQVTQMGQEVILRCVPISNHLYFYWYRQILGQKVEFLVSFYNNEISEKSEIFDDQFSVERPDGSNFTLKIRSTKLEDSAMYFCASRTRGGPGTQYFGPGTRLLVL.